What follows is one T cell receptor (beta chain) and its context. The antigen this receptor binds is unknown. Per-base quality was not reported, and no clone a single base away is much larger than it. The cohort was made up of several hundred healthy bone marrow donors. At the time of sampling, all cohort members were nominally healthy, though unrecorded immune exposures were likely present. The donor tested CMV seropositive, placing the donor among the approximately 290 seropositive members of the cohort. Every donor gave a peripheral blood sample, and the peripheral blood mononuclear cells from that sample were used for TCR beta sequencing. The Qiagen DNeasy Blood Extraction Kit was used to extract genomic DNA from the blood cell samples. The data belong to a study of cytomegalovirus exposure and HLA in healthy donors (dated by TCRdb to 2016 to 2017). As for the study more broadly: An earlier analysis of around 600 of the donors reported approximately 290 Gb of sequence data and 117 million unique TCR beta sequences from 150 million to 200 million T cells. An early release that covered roughly 600 HLA-typed donors contained around 330 gigabases of sequencing data and tens of millions of unique TCR sequences. The genetic ancestry cluster associated with self-reported Caucasian donors included approximately 85% of the 398 genotyped donors. The aim of the study was to test whether cataloging public T cell receptors could identify signatures of past pathogen exposure. The study used immunosequencing to profile the T cell repertoires of several hundred subjects and linked those repertoires to cytomegalovirus serostatus. Along with the approximately 700-subject first cohort, a separate validation cohort of about 110 different subjects was used. To predict cytomegalovirus infection status, the study brought together high-throughput TCR immunosequencing, statistical association of individual TCRs with disease status, and machine learning. In a later analysis, previously published TCR beta repertoires from 666 donors were re-analyzed and high-resolution HLA genotyping was added so that TCR occurrence patterns could be studied. Rather than using new phenotypic data, the later analysis identified candidate immune exposures from TCR beta sequences and from how often those sequences occurred across donors. An earlier analysis of 587 of the donors used high-throughput TCR beta sequencing to judge whether each TCR beta V gene segment behaved as functional or pseudogenic. Donor age, sex, ethnicity and CMV serostatus were collected together with the repertoire data. A later genetic analysis took genome-wide SNP genotypes for about 55% of the 666 donors and used that subset as a discovery cohort. All discovery cohort repertoires had been generated using a single sequencing platform. Both class I and class II loci were covered by HLA typing, at four-digit resolution. Typing coverage varied by locus: roughly 620-640 donors for A, B, C, DRB1 and DQB1; under 550 for DQA1; approximately 570 for DPA1; approximately 490 for DPB1. A handful of DR-DQ haplotypes were handled as single units for association and clustering because linkage in the cohort was strong. Across about 380 genotyped donors of the cohort, an average of approximately 240,000 unique TCR beta nucleotide sequences per donor were sequenced, and around 19% of those sequences were non-productive. Results the study describes overall, beyond this receptor: According to a later analysis, parvovirus B19, influenza, CMV and Epstein-Barr virus appeared linked to several top co-occurrence clusters. Approximately 16 rarely observed V segments, including chromosome 9 orphons, were excluded from the earlier analysis of some 590 of the donors because counts were too low. Presence/absence analyses assumed roughly uniform sequencing depth across donors, an assumption that may not hold. The only immune exposure information available for the cohort was CMV serostatus. In a later analysis, HLA-associated TCR beta chains showed more clonal expansion and lower generation probabilities than non-associated chains that were equally common. A later analysis found that most CMV-associated TCR beta chains appeared HLA-restricted, with HLA associations seemingly driven largely by CMV exposure. Some IMGT-functional V segments, including TRBV6-2 and TRBV6-3, could not be distinguished by the 87-base-pair reads and were therefore excluded. Across donors, most TCR sequences were observed very rarely, whereas some public TCRs were present in many individuals. Linkage disequilibrium might explain the correlated functional status among segregating V segments, but an unknown experimental factor could not be excluded. A further reported finding was that TCR beta sequences accurately predicted the HLA-A and HLA-B alleles for most subjects in the first cohort. A cluster of highly shared sequence variants was judged likely to represent a technical artifact of the sequencing pipeline. The authors suggested that the approach could potentially be extended to other disease states and immunological phenotypes. This cohort had only TCR beta chains sequenced, and the lack of alpha or paired-chain data limited which features could be detected. At a false discovery rate of 0.05, a later analysis linked around 17,000 TCR beta sequences to specific HLA alleles. Assigning TCR associations to individual alleles was difficult when HLA alleles, especially DR and DQ, strongly co-occurred. A later genetic analysis reported fewer N-insertions in productive TCRs among donors in an Asian-associated ancestry cluster than the roughly 700-donor mean. In a later analysis, the rate of TCR association differed among HLA loci, with DRB1 alleles having the most associated TCRs and HLA-C alleles having the fewest. In both the original and validation cohorts, the classifier was reported to diagnose cytomegalovirus status with high specificity and sensitivity. The study listed 164 TCR beta chains as associated with cytomegalovirus. A later genetic analysis associated a missense DCLRE1C variant with V-gene and J-gene trimming of TCR beta chains, and an independent cohort replicated the association. In vitro tests confirmed that a few of the cytomegalovirus-associated TCR beta chains recognize cytomegalovirus antigens. An earlier analysis of approximately 570 of the donors showed that most TCR beta V segments appeared in productive rearrangements either about 90% or about 30% of the time, which broadly matched IMGT annotations. Because HLA typing was unavailable for some donors at each locus, only the typed subset was used in association tests.

CDR1 and CDR2 (LNHDA, SQIVND) derive from the germline V gene (reference sequence). Its CDR3 holds 17 amino acids, cysteine through phenylalanine. Kept here is only the CDR3 DNA, which spans 51 bases and is read in frame from base 1. Trimming leaves V shorter by 3 bases and J shorter by 1 base, with the junction holding 10 bases beyond the gene matches. Libraries came from the immunoSEQ multiplex PCR assay. For the multiplex PCR, a mixture combining 60 forward primers for TCR Vbeta segments and 13 reverse primers for TCR Jbeta segments was used. The CDR3 region of rearranged TCR beta genes was amplified from genomic DNA by a multiplex PCR assay. On the Illumina HiSeq System, the amplified TCR beta libraries were sequenced as 87-base-pair reads. As for the original processing: A later analysis tallied around 87 million unique TCR beta chains across the 700 or so repertoires, and some 10 million of those chains were shared by two or more donors. To remove PCR and sequencing errors, raw reads were error-corrected and collapsed into unique sequences using a nearest-neighbor algorithm that merged closely related sequences. To assign V, D and J gene segments, CDR3 sequences were aligned to IMGT reference sequences. For a sequence to be retained, a match of at least six nucleotides to both a V gene segment and a J gene segment was required. A rearrangement was called productive if the CDR3 had no stop codons and remained in frame with V and J, and every other rearrangement was called non-productive. CDR3 was defined according to IMGT convention as the region running from the second conserved V-encoded cysteine to the conserved J-encoded phenylalanine. In an earlier analysis of roughly 580 of the donors, sequences lacking an unambiguous match to a single V gene segment were excluded. In an earlier analysis of some 590 of the donors, a V segment was called functional when productive rearrangements were above 56.7%, and segregating when the standard deviation between donors exceeded 5%. A statistical classification framework was developed to diagnose cytomegalovirus status using the catalog of TCR beta chain sequences. V and J gene assignment, in a later analysis, came from comparing TCR nucleotide sequences with IMGT/GENE-DB human TR gene sequences. In a later analysis, CDR3 sequences and most-parsimonious VDJ recombination scenarios were assigned using the TCRdist pipeline. In a later analysis, every TCR beta chain was defined by the combination of its CDR3 amino acid sequence and its V-gene family, and reads without a unique V-gene family were dropped. In a later analysis, approximately 640 highly shared, low-generation-probability nucleotide sequences were removed to address suspected cross-contamination and a sequencing artifact. For each public chain, a later analysis derived a clonal expansion index from normalized ranks of inferred template counts within each repertoire. Generation probabilities in a later analysis came from a VDJ recombination model fitted to out-of-frame rearrangements, and those results were checked against IGoR. A later analysis scored TCR-TCR, TCR-HLA and TCR-CMV co-occurrence with hypergeometric tests, applying a repertoire-size bias correction to TCR pairs. In a later analysis, false discovery rates were estimated by permuting HLA or CMV assignments 20 times. In a later analysis, co-occurring TCRs were grouped using DBSCAN, and TCRdist sequence similarity was added for clustering within HLA-allele-positive subsets. For co-occurrence clustering, repertoires with fewer than 30,000 or more than 120,000 public chains were excluded, along with a handful of repertoires with anomalous nucleotide sharing. TCRdb stores this immuneACCESS table with in-frame sequences only. Part of the clones is absent; in the studies checked, under half of the shortfall reflects unresolved V genes, and no reason is known for the rest. That table is the source of V, J and clone size, and D and trimming were worked out from the DNA. Within this sample are 150,000 to 180,000 clones, with over 70% of them counted one time only. The ten most abundant clones make up 13% of the sample.

The rearranged segments are TRBV19 and TRBJ1-1; 8 central bases correspond to TRBD1. The source material was PBMCs. This TCR was recovered from a man aged 30 to 39 in good health and CMV-seropositive. The DNA sequence is TGTGCCAGTAGTATGGCAGGGGGCGCGTTCGGGAACACTGAAGCTTTCTTT. Translated, this is CASSMAGGAFGNTEAFF.